This TCR beta chain was recorded in a study of beta chain features in type 1 diabetes (dated by TCRdb to 2016 to 2018). Looking at the study overall: Mean age, gender distribution, total cell number and subset yield were not different between patients and healthy donors. Across all samples, some 110,000,000 sorted cells were examined, and cell number per subset correlated strongly with RNA yield. The study compared the TCRB repertoires of sorted circulating CD4+ T cell subsets in recently diagnosed type 1 diabetes patients with those in matched healthy donors. Naive and central memory subsets were obtained from all 30 or so donors, but regulatory and stem cell-like memory subsets were isolated from only 8 patients and roughly 8 healthy donors.

Results the study describes overall, beyond this receptor: HLA sub-analyses involved small numbers of individuals, so any influence of HLA type on TCRB rearrangement remained unresolved. Because cDNA was sequenced instead of genomic DNA, highly expressing activated cells could be over-represented, though the groups showed no difference in activation or CD3 levels. A moderate but significant shortening of TCRB CDR3 length was observed in type 1 diabetes patients in all four CD4+ subsets. Fewer insertions and more nucleotide deletions at VDJ recombination sites were observed in patients with type 1 diabetes, implying thymic rearrangement abnormalities. Shorter templates might be favored by PCR, yet because patient and control samples were amplified and corrected together, any such skew would affect both groups equally. Naive, central memory and regulatory TCRB repertoires appeared more similar among patients than among healthy donors.

Concerning this clone itself: The antigen it binds to is not known. No base-level quality is on record; no much larger clone is a single base apart. Other DNA sequences within the sample encode an identical CDR3.

The entire amount of isolated RNA was reverse transcribed using the High Capacity cDNA Reverse Transcription Kit, so the sequenced TCRB transcripts were expressed ones. Naive, central memory and regulatory T cell samples underwent deep immunoSEQ sequencing, averaging roughly 3.3 million total reads per sample. Sorted cells were lysed in RLT buffer and RNA was extracted with DNase-treated RNeasy Micro or Mini kits, depending on cell number. Each cell subset was processed separately to prevent cross-contamination, with patient and healthy donor samples processed together. TCRB sequences were amplified from cDNA with the immunoSEQ multiplex PCR, producing 87-bp fragments spanning the CDR3 region. Sequencing of the amplicons was done on the Illumina HiSeq platform. From the authors' description of their analysis: Synthetic template baselines were used to correct PCR bias computationally, reads within Hamming distance 2 were collapsed, and singletons that could not be merged were discarded. Reads were aligned to IMGT to assign V, D and J genes, CDR3 length, and insertions or deletions at six rearrangement sites. Within each subset, clonotype counts were normalized to sorted cell number, after which true diversity and Gini coefficients were computed with the tcR R package. Repertoire sharing was quantified using the overlap coefficient calculated on TCRB nucleotide sequences. TCRdb took over this immuneACCESS table, retaining in-frame rearrangements with V and J assigned. Such tables are incomplete; in checked studies, under half of the missing clones stem from an unresolved V gene, and the remainder is unexplained. The V and J calls and clone size come from that table; D and trimming were worked out from the DNA. The sample data list roughly 150,000 clones, and 7% to 9% of these were observed just once. The ten biggest clones cover 0.5% to 0.55% of the sample.

From its cysteine to its phenylalanine, the CDR3 spans 13 amino acids. CDR3 DNA is the only sequence kept; it has 39 bases, read in frame from the first base. A distance of 6 bases separates the germline ends of V and J, which lose 3 bases and 1 base respectively. The germline V gene (reference sequence) specifies LNHDA as CDR1 and SQIVND as CDR2. Each donor gave one peripheral blood draw, averaging around 120 mL, which was collected into heparinised tubes. Using a panel that included CD45RO, CCR7, CD25, CD127, CD95 and CD27, naive, central memory, regulatory and stem cell-like memory CD4+ T cells were sorted on a BD FACSAria II. A purity above 95% was achieved for all sorted populations. PBMCs were isolated immediately by Lymphoprep density gradient centrifugation and stained directly without culture. To minimize batch effects, samples were stained and sorted in pairs, one healthy donor with one patient per experiment.

The TCR originated in a man aged 18 to 29 with type 1 diabetes. The specimen sequenced was central memory CD4+ T cells from blood. The chain was built from TRBV19 and TRBJ1-1; matching of 5 bases hints at TRBD1 as the D gene. The sequenced DNA is TGTGCCAGTAGTATTAGGGGGAACACTGAAGCTTTCTTT. Its protein reads: CASSIRGNTEAFF. Where the CDR3 stops, the reference TRBV19 and TRBJ1-1 genes take over; the full variable domain is DGGITQSPKYLFRKEGQNVTLSCEQNLNHDAMYWYRQDPGQGLRLIYYSQIVNDFQKGDIAEGYSVSREKKESFPLTVTSAQKNPTAFYLCASSIRGNTEAFFGQGTRLTVV.